Presented here are 4 T cell receptor beta chains from one specimen sequenced in a study of control samples from healthy donors and cancer patients. Some clones are missing from TCRdb's copy, which holds only in-frame ones; the method was immunoSEQ multiplex PCR. The repertoire holds about 67,000 clones, with more than 75% as singletons. What was sequenced was PBMCs. The receptor source for this set is a woman in her fifties or sixties with head and neck cancer.

The chain is built from TRBV7-2 and TRBJ2-2, with D unresolved. V dropped 5 bases and J dropped 4 bases, with 11 bases sitting between them. The CDR3 extends over 14 amino acids. CDR1 and CDR2 (germline): SGHTA, FQGNSA. CDR3 sequence (DNA): TGTGCCAGCAGCGGACGCATTCCCACCGGGGAGCTGTTTTTT. Its translation: CASSGRIPTGELFF.

The CDR3 loop reads CASSLRPGGEQYF. The CDR3, as DNA: TGTGCCAGCAGCTTACGGCCCGGTGGGGAGCAGTACTTC. V and J are TRBV7-2 and TRBJ2-7; no clear D. The germline CDR1 and CDR2 sequences are SGHTA and FQGNSA. The V gene lost 2 bases and the J gene lost 7 bases, with 12 bases spanning the gap. The CDR3 is 13 amino acids.

This clone occurred once. The J gene is TRBJ2-7, the V gene TRBV2; 7 nucleotides agree with TRBD1. Germline assignment: CDR1 SNHLY and CDR2 FYNNEI. The CDR3 has 12 residues. After removal of 6 bases from V and 5 bases from J, the junction contained 4 bases not matched to a gene. The CDR3 nucleotides read TGTGCCAGCAGCCAACAGGGGCACGAGCAGTACTTC. Amino acids: CASSQQGHEQYF.

The chain is built from TRBV27 and TRBJ1-1; D gene uncertain. CDR3 length: 16 amino acids. V lost 0 bases and J 1 base, leaving 12 bases between the germline ends. Germline V gives CDR1 MNHEY, CDR2 SMNVEV (reference sequence). The chain's CDR3 is CASSLSFMYRNTEAFF. CDR3 sequence (DNA): TGTGCCAGCAGTTTATCATTTATGTATCGGAACACTGAAGCTTTCTTT.